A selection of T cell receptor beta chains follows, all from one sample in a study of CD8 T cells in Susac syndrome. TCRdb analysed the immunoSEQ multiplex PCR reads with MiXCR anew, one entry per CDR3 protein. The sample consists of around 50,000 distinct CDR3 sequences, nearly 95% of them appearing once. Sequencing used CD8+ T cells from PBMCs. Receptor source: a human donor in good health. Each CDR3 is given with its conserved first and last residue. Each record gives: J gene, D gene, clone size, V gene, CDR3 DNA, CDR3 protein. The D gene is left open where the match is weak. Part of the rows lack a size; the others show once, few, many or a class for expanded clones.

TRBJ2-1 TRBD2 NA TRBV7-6 TGTGCCAGCAGCTTGGGGAGCGGGAGAGCCCTGGATGAGCAGTTCTTC CASSLGSGRALDEQFF
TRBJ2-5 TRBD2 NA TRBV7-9 TGTGCCAGCAGCCACCCCGGGACTAAGCAAGAGACCCAGTACTTC CASSHPGTKQETQYF
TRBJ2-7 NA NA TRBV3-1 TGTGCCAGCAGCCTTTTTGCAGGGAGCTCCTACGAGCAGTACTTC CASSLFAGSSYEQYF
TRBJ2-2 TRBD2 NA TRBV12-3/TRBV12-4 TGTGCCAGCAGAGGGACTAGCGGGAGGGCCTACATATCCACCGGGGAGCTGTTTTTT CASRGTSGRAYISTGELFF
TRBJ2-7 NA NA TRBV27 TGTGCCGCAAAAGGCCGGGACCACGAGCAGTACTTC CAAKGRDHEQYF
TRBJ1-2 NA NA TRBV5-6 TGTGCCAGCAGCTTGACAGGCTTCTATGGCTACACCTTC CASSLTGFYGYTF
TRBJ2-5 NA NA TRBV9 TGTGCCAGCAGCGATTGGACAGAAGAGACCCAGTACTTC CASSDWTEETQYF
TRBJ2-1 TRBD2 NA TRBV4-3 TGCGCCAGCAGCCAATCGCCAGCGGGAGTACTTTACAATGAGCAGTTCTTC CASSQSPAGVLYNEQFF
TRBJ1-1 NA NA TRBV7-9 TGTGCCAGCCGTATACCGGGGGGGACTGAAGCTTTCTTT CASRIPGGTEAFF
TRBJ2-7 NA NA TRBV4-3 TGCGCCAGCAGCCATGGAAGACAGGCGACCTTTTACGAGCAGTACTTC CASSHGRQATFYEQYF
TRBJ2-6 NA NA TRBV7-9 TGTGCCAGCAGCTCAGGCTTTAAGGGCAGCTCTGGGGCCAACGTCCTGACTTTC CASSSGFKGSSGANVLTF
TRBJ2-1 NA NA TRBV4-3 TGCGCCAGCAGCTCCTCCAGACTTGAGAACTACAATGAGCAGTTCTTC CASSSSRLENYNEQFF
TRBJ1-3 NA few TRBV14 TGTGCCAGCAGCCAGGGGTCTGGAAACACCATATATTTT CASSQGSGNTIYF
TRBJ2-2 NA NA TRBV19 TGTGCCAGTAGTTTGGACCTGGGAGGAACCGGGGAGCTGTTTTTT CASSLDLGGTGELFF
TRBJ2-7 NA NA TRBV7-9 TGTGCCAGCAGCTTTGGGAGTTCTGTGGTGGACGAGCAGTACTTC CASSFGSSVVDEQYF
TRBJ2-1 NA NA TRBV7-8 TGTGCCAGCAGCTTATTTGACAATGAGCAGTTCTTC CASSLFDNEQFF
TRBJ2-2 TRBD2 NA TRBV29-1 TGCAGCGTTGAACTAGCGGGAGATCTCAACACCGGGGAGCTGTTTTTT CSVELAGDLNTGELFF
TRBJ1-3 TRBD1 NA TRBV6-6 TGTGCCAGCAGTCCTATCGACAGGGCTGGTGGAAACACCATATATTTT CASSPIDRAGGNTIYF
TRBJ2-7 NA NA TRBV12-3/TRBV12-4 TGTGCCAGCAGTCCCCGGGACTTGCCTTCCTACGAGCAGTACTTC CASSPRDLPSYEQYF
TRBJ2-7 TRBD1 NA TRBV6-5 TGTGCCAGCAGTTACTCGAGGGGACAGGGAGGTGGACACTACGAGCAGTACTTC CASSYSRGQGGGHYEQYF
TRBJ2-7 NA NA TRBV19 TGTGCCAGTAGCGGGAGCTGGTACGAGCAGTACTTC CASSGSWYEQYF
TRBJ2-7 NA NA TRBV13 TGTGCCAGCAGCTTAGCCCTTAGGAGGTACGAGCAGTACTTC CASSLALRRYEQYF
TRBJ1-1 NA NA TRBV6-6 TGTGCCAGCAGTGACACCCTGGGGACTGAAGCTTTCTTT CASSDTLGTEAFF
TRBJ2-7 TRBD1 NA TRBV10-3 TGTGCCATCATTGGGACAGAAGGCTACGAGCAGTACTTC CAIIGTEGYEQYF
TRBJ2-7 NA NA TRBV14 TGTGCCAGCAGCACCTGGGACACCTCCTCCTACGAGCAGTACTTC CASSTWDTSSYEQYF
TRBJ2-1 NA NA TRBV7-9 TGTGCCAGCAGCTTAGATGGGACACTCCTCTCCTACAATGAGCAGTTCTTC CASSLDGTLLSYNEQFF
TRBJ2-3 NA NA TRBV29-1 TGCAGCGTTGACCCTGTGGGAGATGGCACAGATACGCAGTATTTT CSVDPVGDGTDTQYF
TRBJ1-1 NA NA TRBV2 TGTGCCAGATTGGGGCACGAAGCTTTCTTT CARLGHEAFF
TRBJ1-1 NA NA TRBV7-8 TGTGCCAGCAGCTTAAAAACTGAAGCTTTCTTT CASSLKTEAFF
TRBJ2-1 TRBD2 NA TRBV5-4 TGTGCCAGCAGCGCCCTTGGGACTAGCAGATACAATGAGCAGTTCTTC CASSALGTSRYNEQFF
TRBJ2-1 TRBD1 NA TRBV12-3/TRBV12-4 TGTGCCAGTACCAGAGACAGGGCAGCAAGCGAGCAGTTCTTC CASTRDRAASEQFF
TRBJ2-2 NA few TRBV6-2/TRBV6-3 TGTGCCAGCAGTTACTCGGGCGGGTCCACCGGGGAGCTGTTTTTT CASSYSGGSTGELFF
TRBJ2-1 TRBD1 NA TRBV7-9 TGTGCCAGGACGGGACAGAACAACAATGAGCAGTTCTTC CARTGQNNNEQFF
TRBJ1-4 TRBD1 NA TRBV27 TGTGCCAGCAGTTTCCTCGGGACAGCAACTAATGAAAAACTGTTTTTT CASSFLGTATNEKLFF
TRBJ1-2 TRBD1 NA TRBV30 TGTGCCTGGAGTGTGGAGAACAGGGGAAACTATGGCTACACCTTC CAWSVENRGNYGYTF
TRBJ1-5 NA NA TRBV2 TGTGCCAGCAGTGATATCGGGGCTGATCAGCCCCAGCATTTT CASSDIGADQPQHF
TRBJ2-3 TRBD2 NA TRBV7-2 TGTGCCAGCAGCCCCGGGGGGGGGATTAGGGTTCCGGATACGCAGTATTTT CASSPGGGIRVPDTQYF
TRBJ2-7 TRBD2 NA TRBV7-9 TGTGCCAGCAGCCCATCGGGGGGGAGAGTAATCGAGCAGTACTTC CASSPSGGRVIEQYF
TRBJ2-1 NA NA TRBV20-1 TGCAGTGCTTTCCATCCGGGACTCGGAGTCTACAATGAGCAGTTCTTC CSAFHPGLGVYNEQFF
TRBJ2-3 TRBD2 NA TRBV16 TGTGCCAGCAGCCAATTCAAGCGGGAGTTATGGGGAGATACGCAGTATTTT CASSQFKRELWGDTQYF